This section outlines one T cell receptor beta chain sequence together with its context. The CDR3 sequence is 13 residues long. Germline CDR1 reads LGHNA; CDR2 reads YSLEER. V lost 0 bases and J 5 bases, leaving 8 bases between the germline ends. The data stem from a study of control samples from healthy donors and cancer patients. TCRdb's copy holds only in-frame clones and misses some; the assay was immunoSEQ multiplex PCR. The sample includes about 410,000 clones, approximately 92% of them seen just once. Sequenced: PBMCs. This sequence was found in a man aged 40-55 years with head and neck cancer. The chain is built from TRBV4-3 and TRBJ2-7; D ambiguous. CDR3 protein: CASSQDGRDEQYF. The CDR3 nucleotides read TGCGCCAGCAGCCAAGATGGCCGGGACGAGCAGTACTTC.